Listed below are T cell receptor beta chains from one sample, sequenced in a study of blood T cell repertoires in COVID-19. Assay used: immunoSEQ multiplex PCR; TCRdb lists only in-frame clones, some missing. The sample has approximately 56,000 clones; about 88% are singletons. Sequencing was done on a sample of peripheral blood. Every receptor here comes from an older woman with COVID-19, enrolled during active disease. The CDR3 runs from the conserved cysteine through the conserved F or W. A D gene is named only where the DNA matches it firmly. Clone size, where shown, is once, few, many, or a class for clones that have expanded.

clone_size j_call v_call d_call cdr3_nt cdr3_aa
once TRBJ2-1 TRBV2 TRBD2 TGTGCCAGCAGTGAGGGACTAGCGGGAGGGCCTTGGAATGAGCAGTTCTTC CASSEGLAGGPWNEQFF
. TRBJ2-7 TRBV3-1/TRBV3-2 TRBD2 TGTGCCAGCAGCCGACGGGGGGGCAGTCCCTACGAGCAGTACTTC CASSRRGGSPYEQYF
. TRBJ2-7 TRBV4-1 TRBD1 TGCGCCAGCAGACCCCTGACAGGGAACTCCTACGAGCAGTACTTC CASRPLTGNSYEQYF
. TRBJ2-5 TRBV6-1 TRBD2 TGTGCCAGCAGTGGACTAGCGGGGGGCCCCCAAGAGACCCAGTACTTC CASSGLAGGPQETQYF
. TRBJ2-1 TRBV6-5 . TGTGCCAGCAGTCCCGGGACTTCCGGGTACAATGAGCAGTTCTTC CASSPGTSGYNEQFF
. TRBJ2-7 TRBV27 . TGTGCCAGCAAAAGTAAAGGACAGAGCTACGAGCAGTACTTC CASKSKGQSYEQYF
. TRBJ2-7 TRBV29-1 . TGCAGCGTTGTTTTGGGCCCATCCTACGAGCAGTACTTC CSVVLGPSYEQYF
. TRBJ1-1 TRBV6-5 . TGTGCCAGCAGTTACAGAGCGCCGGGGAACACTGAAGCTTTCTTT CASSYRAPGNTEAFF
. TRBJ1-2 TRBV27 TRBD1 TGTGCCAGCAGCACTCGACAGGGCGGCTATGGCTACACCTTC CASSTRQGGYGYTF
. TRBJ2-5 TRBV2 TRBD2 TGTGCCAGCAGTGAAGCTACTAGCGGGAGTGTAGAGACCCAGTACTTC CASSEATSGSVETQYF